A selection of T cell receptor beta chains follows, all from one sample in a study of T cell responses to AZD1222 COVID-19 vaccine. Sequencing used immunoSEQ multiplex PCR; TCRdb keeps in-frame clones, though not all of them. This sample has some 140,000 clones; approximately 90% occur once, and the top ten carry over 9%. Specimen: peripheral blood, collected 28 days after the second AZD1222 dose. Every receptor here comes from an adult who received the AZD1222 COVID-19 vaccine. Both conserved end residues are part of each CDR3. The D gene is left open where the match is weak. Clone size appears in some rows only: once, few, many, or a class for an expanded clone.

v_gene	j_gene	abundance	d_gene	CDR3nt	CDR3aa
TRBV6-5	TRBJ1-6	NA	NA	TGTGCCAGCAGCCCCGCTGTGGGGGACGACTCACCCCTCCACTTT	CASSPAVGDDSPLHF
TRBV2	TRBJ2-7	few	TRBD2	TGTGCCAGCAGTGACGGGGGGTGGCGAGCAAGGGGATCCTACGAGCAGTACTTC	CASSDGGWRARGSYEQYF
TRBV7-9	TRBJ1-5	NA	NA	TGTGCCAGCAGCTTGAAGGGTGGCAATCAGCCCCAGCATTTT	CASSLKGGNQPQHF
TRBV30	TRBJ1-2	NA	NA	TGTGCCTCTATAGGGACCGCTCCTTTTAACTATGGCTACACCTTC	CASIGTAPFNYGYTF
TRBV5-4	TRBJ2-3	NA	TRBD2	TGTGCCAGCTCCCGGGGCAGGGCTAGCGGGAGCACAGATACGCAGTATTTT	CASSRGRASGSTDTQYF
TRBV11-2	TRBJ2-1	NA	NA	TGTGCCAGCAAGATAGAGACCCACAGAGGGGCTGAGCAGTTCTTC	CASKIETHRGAEQFF
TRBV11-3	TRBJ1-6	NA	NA	TGTGCCAGCAGCTTAGACAGGGCCTCACCCCTCCACTTT	CASSLDRASPLHF
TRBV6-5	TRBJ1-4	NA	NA	TGTGCCAGCGATCCTCAGGGTGGTGAAAAACTGTTTTTT	CASDPQGGEKLFF
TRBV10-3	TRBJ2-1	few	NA	TGTGCCATCAGTGACTTGGGGGGGGCGCCGGCCAGGGATGAGCAGTTCTTC	CAISDLGGAPARDEQFF
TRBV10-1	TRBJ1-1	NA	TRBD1	TGCGCCAGCAGTGAGTCGACAGGGGCTTATTCTGAAGCTTTCTTT	CASSESTGAYSEAFF
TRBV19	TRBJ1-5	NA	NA	TGTGCCAGCGTGGACATCTATAGCAATCAGCCCCAGCATTTT	CASVDIYSNQPQHF
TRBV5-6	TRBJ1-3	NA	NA	TGTGCCAGCAGCCCTCGCATGCTACCTGGAAACACCATATATTTT	CASSPRMLPGNTIYF
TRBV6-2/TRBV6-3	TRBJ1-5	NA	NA	TGTGCCAGCAGTTCGAGGGAGACAGGTCCCAATCAGCCCCAGCATTTT	CASSSRETGPNQPQHF
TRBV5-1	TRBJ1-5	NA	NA	TGCGCCAGCAGCTTGGAAGGTCCAGAAAACAATCAGCCCCAGCATTTT	CASSLEGPENNQPQHF
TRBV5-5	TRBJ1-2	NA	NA	TGTGCCAGCAGCCTCGCGTCCGGAGGGAGCAGCGGGGGCTACACCTTC	CASSLASGGSSGGYTF
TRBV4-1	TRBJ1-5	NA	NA	TGCGCCAGCAGCCAAGGTCCCGGGGGGATTAGGGGTCAGCCCCAGCATTTT	CASSQGPGGIRGQPQHF
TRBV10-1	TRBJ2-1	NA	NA	TGCGCCAGCAGTGAGTCACGGGACTGGATGGAGCAGTTCTTC	CASSESRDWMEQFF
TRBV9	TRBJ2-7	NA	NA	TGTGCCAGCAGCGTAGCTGGAGGGGAATGGTCCTACGAGCAGTACTTC	CASSVAGGEWSYEQYF
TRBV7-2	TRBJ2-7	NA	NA	TGTGCCAGCAGCTTGGCCGGGACTGTCTACGAGCAGTACTTC	CASSLAGTVYEQYF
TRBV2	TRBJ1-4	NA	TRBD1	TGTGCCAGCGTTTTTTGGGACAGGGCTGAAAAACTGTTTTTT	CASVFWDRAEKLFF
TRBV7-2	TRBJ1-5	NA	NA	TGTGCCAGCAGCTTATCCCGGGGGGATCAGCCCCAGCATTTT	CASSLSRGDQPQHF
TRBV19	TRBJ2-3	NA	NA	TGTGCCAGTAGTTCCCTCGGGGTGCTCACAGATACGCAGTATTTT	CASSSLGVLTDTQYF
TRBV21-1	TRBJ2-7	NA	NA	TGTGCCAGCAGCACCGGATCTAGCGGGAGGGTCCACGAGCAGTACTTC	CASSTGSSGRVHEQYF
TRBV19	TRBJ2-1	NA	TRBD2	TGTGCCAGTAGTATCGGGAGACTAGCGGGAATCACCTACAATGAGCAGTTCTTC	CASSIGRLAGITYNEQFF
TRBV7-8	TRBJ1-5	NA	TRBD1	TGTGCCAGCAGCCAGGGGGGACAGCCCCAGCATTTT	CASSQGGQPQHF
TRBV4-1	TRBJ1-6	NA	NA	TGCGCCAGCAGCCCGGCCAGACTCCATTCACCCCTCCACTTT	CASSPARLHSPLHF
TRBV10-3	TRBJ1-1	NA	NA	TGTGCCAGCCTTATGAACCCGACCGGGGCAACTGAAGCTTTCTTT	CASLMNPTGATEAFF
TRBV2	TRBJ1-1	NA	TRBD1	TGTGCCAGCATACGGGACAGGAACACTGAAGCTTTCTTT	CASIRDRNTEAFF
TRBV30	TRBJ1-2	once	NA	TGTGCCTGGAGCATTGGACCCAGTGAACACTATGGCTACACCTTC	CAWSIGPSEHYGYTF
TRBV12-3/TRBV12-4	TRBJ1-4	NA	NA	TGTGCCAGCAAAAACAGGGTTCCAGAAAAACTGTTTTTT	CASKNRVPEKLFF
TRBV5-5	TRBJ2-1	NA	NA	TGTGCCAGCAGGTTGTCCCTAGACTCCTACAATGAGCAGTTCTTC	CASRLSLDSYNEQFF
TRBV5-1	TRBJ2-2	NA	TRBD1	TGCGCCAGCAGCACCGGACAGGGAGGTATCGGGGAGCTGTTTTTT	CASSTGQGGIGELFF
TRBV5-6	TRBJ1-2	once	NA	TGTGCCAGCAGCCTCTCCCGGGAGGGTGGCTACACCTTC	CASSLSREGGYTF
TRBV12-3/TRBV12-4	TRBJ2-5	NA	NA	TGTGCCAGCAGCCTAAGAGGGCACCTTATATACTTC	CASSLRGHLIYF
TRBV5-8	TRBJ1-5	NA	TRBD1	TGTGCCAGCAGCATCCGACAGGGGCGCGGCAATCAGCCCCAGCATTTT	CASSIRQGRGNQPQHF
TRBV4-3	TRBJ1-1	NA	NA	TGCGCCAGCAGCCAAGGGGTTTTTGCTTTCTTT	CASSQGVFAFF
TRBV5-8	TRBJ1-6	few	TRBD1	TGTGCCAGCAGCTCTGACAGGGGAATAAATTCACCCCTCCACTTT	CASSSDRGINSPLHF
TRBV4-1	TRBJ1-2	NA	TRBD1	TGCGCCAGCAGCCAGTGGACAGGGAGGAACTATGGCTACACCTTC	CASSQWTGRNYGYTF
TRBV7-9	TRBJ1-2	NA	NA	TGTGCCAGCAGCTTATACGGGGCCCCCTATGGCTACACCTTC	CASSLYGAPYGYTF
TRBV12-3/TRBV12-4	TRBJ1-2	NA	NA	TGTGCCAGCAGTTCCCAACACGGTTATGGCTACACCTTC	CASSSQHGYGYTF
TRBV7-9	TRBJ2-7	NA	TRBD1	TGTGCCAGCAGCGCAGACACAGGGGACGAGCAGTACTTC	CASSADTGDEQYF
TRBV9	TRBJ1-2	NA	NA	TGTGCCAGCAGCGTAGCTGTCGGGGGCGATGGCTACACCTTC	CASSVAVGGDGYTF
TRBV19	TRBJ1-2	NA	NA	TGTGCCAGTAGTATGATCCCGCCCTCGGACATTCGCTATGGCTACACCTTC	CASSMIPPSDIRYGYTF
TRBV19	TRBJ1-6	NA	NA	TGTGCCAGTACCCCCGGCTCCTATAATTCACCCCTCCACTTT	CASTPGSYNSPLHF
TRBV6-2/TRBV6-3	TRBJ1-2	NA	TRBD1	TGTGCCAGCAGCCACGGGACAGCGCTCTATGGCTACACCTTC	CASSHGTALYGYTF
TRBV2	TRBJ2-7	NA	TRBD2	TGTGCCAGCAGTGAATGGGCTGCTAGGTTAGCGGGAGGAACCTACGAGCAGTACTTC	CASSEWAARLAGGTYEQYF
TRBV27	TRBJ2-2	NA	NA	TGTGCCAGCAGCCTCTTGAGCGGAGCCCAGAACACCGGGGAGCTGTTTTTT	CASSLLSGAQNTGELFF
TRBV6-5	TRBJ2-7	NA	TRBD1	TGTGCCAGCAGTCGACAGGGAAGATTGGAAGAGCAGTACTTC	CASSRQGRLEEQYF
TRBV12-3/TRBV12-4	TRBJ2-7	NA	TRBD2	TGTGCCGGACGGCGGGGGGCCCCCTACGAGCAGTACTTC	CAGRRGAPYEQYF
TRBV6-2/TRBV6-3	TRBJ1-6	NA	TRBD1	TGTGCCAGCAGTCCCGACAGGGGGAATTCACCCCTCCACTTT	CASSPDRGNSPLHF
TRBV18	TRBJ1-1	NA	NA	TGTGCCAGCTCCCCCATGGGGACTTCGAACACTGAAGCTTTCTTT	CASSPMGTSNTEAFF
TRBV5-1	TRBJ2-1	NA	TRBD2	TGCGCCAGCAGCCCCCAGTTGGGTAGCGGGACGTACAATGAGCAGTTCTTC	CASSPQLGSGTYNEQFF
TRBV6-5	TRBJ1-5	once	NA	TGTGCCAGCAGTCAAACGGGCGGTGATCAGCCCCAGCATTTT	CASSQTGGDQPQHF
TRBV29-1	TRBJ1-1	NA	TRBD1	TGCAGCGCTGACAGGGGCACTGAAGCTTTCTTT	CSADRGTEAFF